A selection of T cell receptor beta chains follows, all from one sample in a study of OX40 agonist ivuxolimab in advanced cancers. Assay: immunoSEQ multiplex PCR; the TCRdb copy retains only in-frame clones and omits some. The data hold roughly 40,000 clones, with 75% to 90% observed a single time. Sample: CD4+ or CD8+ T cells sorted from blood, taken in a trial of the OX40 agonist ivuxolimab. Every receptor here comes from an adult with an advanced solid tumor such as melanoma, head and neck, liver or kidney cancer. CDR3s leave out the opening cysteine and the closing phenylalanine or tryptophan. The order of the fields is V gene, CDR3 protein.

V gene: TRBV7-8
CDR3 protein: ASSLESPREAQY

V gene: TRBV9
CDR3 protein: ASSVEQLRTDTQY

V gene: TRBV6-1
CDR3 protein: ASSELADTQY

V gene: TRBV9
CDR3 protein: ASSPLGVTPSGDKAF

V gene: TRBV5-1
CDR3 protein: ASSLGLAGGYGNIQY

V gene: TRBV15
CDR3 protein: ATSREASGRAYNEQF

V gene: TRBV30
CDR3 protein: AWTSGLQETQY

V gene: TRBV19
CDR3 protein: ASSSNDRYSNQPQH

V gene: TRBV30
CDR3 protein: AWRERGFRNQPQH

V gene: TRBV18
CDR3 protein: ASSPQGQGEAF

V gene: TRBV28
CDR3 protein: ASSTPGGRGEQY

V gene: TRBV15
CDR3 protein: ATSRPSNYGYT

V gene: TRBV6-9
CDR3 protein: ASSYPGGNQPQH

V gene: TRBV11-2
CDR3 protein: ASGPLVGGYYNEQF

V gene: TRBV25-1
CDR3 protein: ASRETSGSKNEQF

V gene: TRBV5-1
CDR3 protein: ASSLLGGNGGVDTQY

V gene: TRBV5-5
CDR3 protein: ASSLQGYEAF

V gene: TRBV2
CDR3 protein: ASKEGRVAGELF

V gene: TRBV28
CDR3 protein: ASSPHLVGSNQPQH

V gene: TRBV2
CDR3 protein: ATLNYSGSTGELF

V gene: TRBV4-1
CDR3 protein: ASSQASGLAGNEQF

V gene: TRBV7-9
CDR3 protein: ASSLGTAIYEQY

V gene: TRBV30
CDR3 protein: AWRDTRGNQPQH

V gene: TRBV30
CDR3 protein: AWGGTANQPQH

V gene: TRBV6-6
CDR3 protein: ASSQRQGVNQPQH

V gene: TRBV2
CDR3 protein: ASGHAGSGNTIY

V gene: TRBV9
CDR3 protein: ASSVEGVGNTIY

V gene: TRBV11-2
CDR3 protein: ASSLSAQGGYGYT

V gene: TRBV29-1
CDR3 protein: SVGQGATGELF

V gene: TRBV15
CDR3 protein: ATSSPLTVQETQY

V gene: TRBV5-5
CDR3 protein: ASSYRDYNEQF

V gene: TRBV7-9
CDR3 protein: ASSPPLNTEAF

V gene: TRBV6-5
CDR3 protein: ASSYSWGEPIY

V gene: TRBV5-6
CDR3 protein: ASSTGQGRLQETQY

V gene: TRBV7-6
CDR3 protein: ASSLGSGRYNEQF

V gene: TRBV7-2
CDR3 protein: ASSQTGSGIQY

V gene: TRBV6-1
CDR3 protein: ASTDRGRLNTEAF

V gene: TRBV6-5
CDR3 protein: ASRRDIGGNTIY

V gene: TRBV4-1
CDR3 protein: ASSQDLTGTYRDTQY

V gene: TRBV30
CDR3 protein: AWGVSTAQY

V gene: TRBV10-3
CDR3 protein: AISETGGTGELF

V gene: TRBV6-1
CDR3 protein: ASIRGTDTQY

V gene: TRBV9
CDR3 protein: ASSVGPSGRQETQY

V gene: TRBV10-3
CDR3 protein: AISPDRGYNGYT

V gene: TRBV21-1
CDR3 protein: ASSKVLAGIYNEQF

V gene: TRBV28
CDR3 protein: ASSLVDRAVVYGYT

V gene: TRBV28
CDR3 protein: ASSRRDQTQY

V gene: TRBV19
CDR3 protein: ASSGTGANTGELF

V gene: TRBV7-9
CDR3 protein: ASSLGSGEGYGYT

V gene: TRBV6-1
CDR3 protein: ASSEGSVARGQGYT

V gene: TRBV4-1
CDR3 protein: ASSQAASRLTEAF

V gene: TRBV30
CDR3 protein: AWRGRVEGYT

V gene: TRBV29-1
CDR3 protein: SVARRLGGREQF

V gene: TRBV18
CDR3 protein: ASSLGPRGPGANVLT

V gene: TRBV11-2
CDR3 protein: ASSTGGGNIQY